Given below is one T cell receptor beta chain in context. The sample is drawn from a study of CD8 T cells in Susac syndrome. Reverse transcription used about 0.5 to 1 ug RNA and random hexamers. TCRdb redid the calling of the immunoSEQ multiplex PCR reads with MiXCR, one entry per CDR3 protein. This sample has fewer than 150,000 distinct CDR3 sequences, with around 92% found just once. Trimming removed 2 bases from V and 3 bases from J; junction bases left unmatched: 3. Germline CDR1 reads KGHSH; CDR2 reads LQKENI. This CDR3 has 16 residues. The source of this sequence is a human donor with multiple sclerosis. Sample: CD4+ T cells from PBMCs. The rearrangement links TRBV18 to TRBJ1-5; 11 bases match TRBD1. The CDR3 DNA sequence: TGTGCCAGCTCACCAGGGACAGGGGGACACAATCAGCCCCAGCATTTT. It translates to CASSPGTGGHNQPQHF.